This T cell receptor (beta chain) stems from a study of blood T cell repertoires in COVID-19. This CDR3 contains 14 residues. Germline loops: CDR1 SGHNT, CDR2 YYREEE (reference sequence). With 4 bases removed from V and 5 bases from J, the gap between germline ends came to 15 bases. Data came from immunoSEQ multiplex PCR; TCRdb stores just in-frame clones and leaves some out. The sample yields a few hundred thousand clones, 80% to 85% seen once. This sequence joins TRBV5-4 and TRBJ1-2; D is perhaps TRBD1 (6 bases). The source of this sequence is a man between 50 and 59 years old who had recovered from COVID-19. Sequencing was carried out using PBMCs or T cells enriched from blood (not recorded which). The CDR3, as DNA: TGTGCCAGCAGCCAACCGGGACAAGCATATGGCTACACCTTC. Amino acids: CASSQPGQAYGYTF.